This record looks at one T cell receptor beta chain sequence and its context. What it binds is unknown. This record belongs to a study of cytomegalovirus exposure and HLA in healthy donors. Study-wide background: HLA-typed donors were the source of around 77 million unique TCRs held in an early data release.

Study conclusions and caveats: Presence/absence analyses assumed roughly uniform sequencing depth across donors, which may not hold. The study put some 150 TCR beta chains on its list as cytomegalovirus-associated.

Donors were nominally healthy when sampled, though unrecorded immune exposures were likely. Primers for the PCR totalled 60 Vbeta and 13 Jbeta. The protocol was immunoSEQ multiplex PCR, while the TCRdb copy is restricted to in-frame clones and leaves out a portion. Counted here are roughly 150,000 clones, around 76% occurring once; the ten biggest clones make up approximately 1.5%. This receptor was taken from a girl under 18 in good health and CMV-seropositive. What was sequenced was PBMCs.

CDR3 sequence (DNA): TGTGCCAGCAGTCTTCTTCTAGCGGGGAGCACAGATACGCAGTATTTT. Protein sequence: CASSLLLAGSTDTQYF. This chain uses TRBV28 with TRBJ2-3; 9 bases are a match to TRBD2. Germline lookup yields CDR1 MDHEN and CDR2 SYDVKM. J was trimmed by 0 bases and V by 5 bases; bases with no gene match: 6. The CDR3 is made up of 16 amino acids.